The rows below give T cell receptor beta chains drawn from one sample of a study of cytomegalovirus exposure and HLA in healthy donors. Generated by immunoSEQ multiplex PCR, the TCRdb table keeps only in-frame clones and is missing some. The table lists fewer than 200,000 clones, around nine tenths of them singletons. Material: PBMCs. These receptors originate from a man aged 25 to 40 in good health and CMV-seropositive. Both conserved end residues are part of each CDR3. A D gene is named only where the DNA matches it firmly. Clone size is not always given. Where it is, it says once, few, many or a class for expanded clones.

D gene | J gene | V gene | clone size | CDR3 protein | CDR3 DNA
NA | TRBJ1-5 | TRBV2 | once | CASSEGTTSNQPQHF | TGTGCCAGCAGTGAAGGTACAACTAGCAATCAGCCCCAGCATTTT
NA | TRBJ2-7 | TRBV5-6 | NA | CASSWIGEDYEQYF | TGTGCCAGCAGCTGGATTGGGGAGGACTACGAGCAGTACTTC
NA | TRBJ2-5 | TRBV5-6 | NA | CASSLGGDETQYF | TGTGCCAGCAGCTTAGGGGGGGATGAGACCCAGTACTTC
NA | TRBJ1-6 | TRBV27 | NA | CASSLSLGTNSPLHF | TGTGCCAGCAGTTTATCCCTCGGGACAAATTCACCCCTCCACTTT
TRBD1 | TRBJ2-1 | TRBV4-3 | NA | CASSPGTGDFKFF | TGCGCCAGCAGCCCCGGGACAGGGGATTTTAAGTTCTTC
TRBD1 | TRBJ1-5 | TRBV6-4 | NA | CASSRRQGEGQPQHF | TGTGCCAGCAGTCGGAGGCAGGGGGAAGGTCAGCCCCAGCATTTT
NA | TRBJ2-2 | TRBV9 | NA | CASSVVPGPPGELFF | TGTGCCAGCAGCGTAGTTCCCGGCCCCCCCGGGGAGCTGTTTTTT
TRBD2 | TRBJ2-5 | TRBV6-1 | NA | CASSEVASGGLETQYF | TGTGCCAGCAGTGAAGTGGCTAGCGGGGGCCTGGAGACCCAGTACTTC
NA | TRBJ2-1 | TRBV7-2 | NA | CASSLVGGNEQFF | TGTGCCAGCAGCTTAGTCGGTGGGAATGAGCAGTTCTTC
TRBD2 | TRBJ2-1 | TRBV28 | NA | CASSLLAGGPGEQFF | TGTGCCAGCAGTTTATTAGCGGGAGGGCCAGGGGAGCAGTTCTTC
NA | TRBJ1-3 | TRBV14 | NA | CASSQRQTLSGNTIYF | TGTGCCAGCAGCCAGAGGCAAACTTTATCTGGAAACACCATATATTTT
NA | TRBJ2-1 | TRBV7-2 | NA | CASSLDWTTRNEQFF | TGTGCCAGCAGCTTAGATTGGACGACTAGGAATGAGCAGTTCTTC
NA | TRBJ2-1 | TRBV6-5 | NA | CASSYSLRYSYNEQFF | TGTGCCAGCAGTTACTCTTTGCGGTACTCCTACAATGAGCAGTTCTTC
TRBD1 | TRBJ2-7 | TRBV6-5 | NA | CASSSRQGPYEQYF | TGTGCCAGCAGTTCGCGACAGGGCCCCTACGAGCAGTACTTC
NA | TRBJ2-5 | TRBV11-1 | NA | CASSFQLGPSRETQYF | TGTGCCAGCAGCTTCCAACTCGGGCCCAGTCGGGAGACCCAGTACTTC
NA | TRBJ2-7 | TRBV6-6 | once | CASSYAIGTHYEQYF | TGTGCCAGCAGTTACGCCATCGGGACTCACTACGAGCAGTACTTC
NA | TRBJ2-2 | TRBV27 | NA | CASSWAENTGELFF | TGTGCCTCCTCTTGGGCGGAGAACACCGGGGAGCTGTTTTTT
TRBD2 | TRBJ2-1 | TRBV15 | NA | CATSRDGGRSIAGGPHNEQFF | TGTGCCACCAGCAGAGATGGTGGACGGAGCATAGCGGGAGGGCCCCACAATGAGCAGTTCTTC
NA | TRBJ2-1 | TRBV6-5 | NA | CASSRRSNEQFF | TGTGCCAGCAGCCGCCGAAGTAATGAGCAGTTCTTC
TRBD1 | TRBJ2-7 | TRBV5-1 | NA | CASSVWTGSYEQYF | TGCGCCAGCAGCGTCTGGACAGGGTCCTACGAGCAGTACTTC
NA | TRBJ1-5 | TRBV4-1 | once | CASSQSPTEYSNQPQHF | TGCGCCAGCAGCCAAAGTCCGACAGAATATAGCAATCAGCCCCAGCATTTT
TRBD1 | TRBJ1-2 | TRBV19 | NA | CASSPQGQGINYGYTF | TGTGCCAGTAGCCCCCAGGGACAGGGAATTAACTATGGCTACACCTTC
NA | TRBJ2-1 | TRBV11-2 | NA | CASSLWAQGSYNEQFF | TGTGCCAGCAGCTTATGGGCGCAGGGCTCCTACAATGAGCAGTTCTTC
TRBD2 | TRBJ2-7 | TRBV6-5 | once | CASNLAGGPGYEQYF | TGTGCCAGCAACTTGGCGGGAGGCCCCGGCTACGAGCAGTACTTC
NA | TRBJ2-1 | TRBV6-5 | NA | CASSYKGNGFNEQFF | TGTGCCAGCAGTTACAAGGGGAATGGGTTCAATGAGCAGTTCTTC
TRBD1 | TRBJ2-1 | TRBV10-3 | NA | CAISEGTGNSGNNEQFF | TGTGCCATCAGTGAAGGGACAGGGAACTCAGGGAACAATGAGCAGTTCTTC
NA | TRBJ2-5 | TRBV27 | NA | CASGTLPQETQYF | TGTGCCAGCGGGACCCTCCCCCAAGAGACCCAGTACTTC
NA | TRBJ2-7 | TRBV6-5 | NA | CASSYSEGPSYEQYF | TGTGCCAGCAGTTACTCGGAGGGACCCAGCTACGAGCAGTACTTC
NA | TRBJ2-7 | TRBV29-1 | NA | CSVGDYEQYF | TGCAGCGTGGGAGACTACGAGCAGTACTTC
TRBD1 | TRBJ2-5 | TRBV7-3 | NA | CASSLMGQGRVETQYF | TGTGCCAGCAGCTTAATGGGACAGGGACGGGTAGAGACCCAGTACTTC
NA | TRBJ2-2 | TRBV7-7 | NA | CASSLRGSNTGELFF | TGTGCCAGCAGCTTAAGGGGGTCGAACACCGGGGAGCTGTTTTTT
TRBD2 | TRBJ2-7 | TRBV6-5 | NA | CASSLAGSSYEQYF | TGTGCCAGCAGCTTAGCGGGAAGCTCCTACGAGCAGTACTTC
TRBD1 | TRBJ1-2 | TRBV18 | NA | CASSQDQGDYGYTF | TGTGCCAGCTCTCAAGATCAGGGGGACTATGGCTACACCTTC
TRBD1 | TRBJ1-1 | TRBV2 | NA | CASSGTGSSSEAFF | TGTGCCAGCAGTGGGACAGGGAGCTCGAGTGAAGCTTTCTTT
NA | TRBJ2-7 | TRBV11-3 | once | CASSRDADLREQYF | TGTGCCAGCAGCCGGGACGCCGACCTAAGGGAGCAGTACTTC
NA | TRBJ2-3 | TRBV2 | NA | CASRTASTDTQYF | TGTGCCAGCAGAACAGCTAGCACAGATACGCAGTATTTT
TRBD2 | TRBJ2-7 | TRBV7-2 | once | CASSSVGGRISYEQYF | TGTGCCAGCAGCTCGGTCGGCGGGAGGATATCCTACGAGCAGTACTTC
NA | TRBJ2-3 | TRBV5-6 | once | CASSPRPGHFLGTQYF | TGTGCCAGCAGCCCACGACCGGGACACTTCCTTGGTACGCAGTATTTT
NA | TRBJ2-2 | TRBV7-3 | NA | CASSLSVGDTGELFF | TGTGCCAGCAGCTTAAGCGTAGGAGACACCGGGGAGCTGTTTTTT
TRBD2 | TRBJ2-1 | TRBV29-1 | once | CSVASSGTYNEQFF | TGCAGCGTTGCGAGTAGCGGGACATACAATGAGCAGTTCTTC
NA | TRBJ2-3 | TRBV27 | NA | CASSFKGADTQYF | TGTGCCAGCAGTTTTAAGGGGGCAGATACGCAGTATTTT
TRBD1 | TRBJ2-7 | TRBV2 | NA | CATTRDRGTYEQYF | TGTGCCACCACCCGGGACAGGGGGACCTACGAGCAGTACTTC
NA | TRBJ1-2 | TRBV7-2 | NA | CASSLRERDYGYTF | TGTGCCAGCAGCTTAAGGGAGCGTGACTATGGCTACACCTTC
TRBD2 | TRBJ2-3 | TRBV10-2 | once | CASKTSGRADTQYF | TGCGCCAGCAAAACTAGCGGGAGAGCAGATACGCAGTATTTT
TRBD1 | TRBJ1-2 | TRBV2 | NA | CASSYSGAGGRGYTF | TGTGCCAGCAGTTACTCGGGGGCAGGGGGTCGTGGCTACACCTTC
NA | TRBJ1-5 | TRBV15 | NA | CATSNLGGQPQHF | TGTGCCACCAGCAACCTGGGCGGTCAGCCCCAGCATTTT
TRBD2 | TRBJ2-1 | TRBV11-3 | NA | CASSPSPLAGGSNEQFF | TGTGCCAGCAGCCCAAGCCCCCTAGCGGGAGGGTCGAATGAGCAGTTCTTC
NA | TRBJ1-3 | TRBV5-1 | NA | CASSFDRARDTIYF | TGCGCCAGCAGCTTTGACAGAGCCCGGGACACCATATATTTT
NA | TRBJ2-1 | TRBV6-6 | NA | CASERDRSYNEQFF | TGTGCCAGCGAACGGGACCGCTCCTACAATGAGCAGTTCTTC
NA | TRBJ2-7 | TRBV19 | NA | CASRGADEQYF | TGTGCCAGCCGAGGTGCAGACGAGCAGTACTTC
TRBD2 | TRBJ2-1 | TRBV7-6 | NA | CASSWSGTSGEQFF | TGTGCCAGCAGCTGGTCCGGGACTAGCGGCGAGCAGTTCTTC
NA | TRBJ2-7 | TRBV5-1 | NA | CASSLPGDEQYF | TGCGCCAGCAGCTTGCCCGGAGACGAGCAGTACTTC
NA | TRBJ2-2 | TRBV5-5 | NA | CASSLGVSGIFTGELFF | TGTGCCAGCAGCTTGGGCGTCTCGGGCATCTTCACCGGGGAGCTGTTTTTT
TRBD1 | TRBJ1-5 | TRBV5-1 | NA | CASSLGAGQGVSPQHF | TGCGCCAGCAGCTTGGGTGCGGGACAGGGGGTCTCGCCCCAGCATTTT
NA | TRBJ2-7 | TRBV7-9 | NA | CASSLDRNSYEQYF | TGTGCCAGCAGCTTAGACCGCAACTCCTACGAGCAGTACTTC
TRBD1 | TRBJ1-4 | TRBV29-1 | NA | CSVYPGTGWSANEKLFF | TGCAGCGTCTACCCCGGGACAGGGTGGTCCGCTAATGAAAAACTGTTTTTT
NA | TRBJ2-6 | TRBV5-1 | NA | CASSLDKYQSGLTGANVLTF | TGCGCCAGCAGCTTGGACAAGTACCAGAGCGGGCTAACTGGGGCCAACGTCCTGACTTTC
NA | TRBJ2-7 | TRBV2 | few | CASSSTAYEQYF | TGTGCCAGCAGCAGCACAGCCTACGAGCAGTACTTC
NA | TRBJ2-1 | TRBV7-2 | NA | CASSSPSYNEQFF | TGTGCCAGCAGCTCCCCGTCTTACAATGAGCAGTTCTTC